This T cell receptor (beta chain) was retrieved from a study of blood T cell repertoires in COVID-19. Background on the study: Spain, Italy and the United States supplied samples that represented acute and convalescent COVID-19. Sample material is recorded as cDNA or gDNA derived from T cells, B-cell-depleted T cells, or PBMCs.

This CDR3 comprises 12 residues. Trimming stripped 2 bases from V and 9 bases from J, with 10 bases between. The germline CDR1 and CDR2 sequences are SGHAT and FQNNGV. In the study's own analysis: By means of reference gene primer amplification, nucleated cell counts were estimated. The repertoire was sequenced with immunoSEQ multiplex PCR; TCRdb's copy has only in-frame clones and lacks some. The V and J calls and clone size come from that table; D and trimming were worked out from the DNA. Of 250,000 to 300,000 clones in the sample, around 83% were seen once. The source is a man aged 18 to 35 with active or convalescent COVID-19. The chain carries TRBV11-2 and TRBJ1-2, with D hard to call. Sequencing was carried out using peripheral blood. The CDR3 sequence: CASSLNSHSYTF. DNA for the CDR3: TGTGCCAGCAGCTTAAACAGCCATAGCTACACCTTC. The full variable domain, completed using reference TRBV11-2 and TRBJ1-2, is EAGVAQSPRYKIIEKRQSVAFWCNPISGHATLYWYQQILGQGPKLLIQFQNNGVVDDSQLPKDRFSAERLKGVDSTLKIQPAKLEDSAVYLCASSLNSHSYTFGSGTRLTVV.